This record covers a single TCR beta chain. Baseline was the first blood sampling point, followed by cycle 4 day 1 and cycle 7 day 1. This specimen belongs to a study of OX40 agonist ivuxolimab in advanced cancers. Study overall: As their treatment, patients were administered ivuxolimab, an agonistic anti-OX40 (CD134) antibody. Enrolled patients in dose escalation had cancers that were hepatocellular carcinoma, melanoma, renal cell or head and neck cancer. Partial responses, seen in three patients, involved one hepatocellular carcinoma and two cutaneous melanomas.

Unmatched junction bases numbered 10, after V lost 4 bases and J lost 4 bases. The CDR3 runs 16 residues. Germline V CDR1 and CDR2: KGHSH, LQKENI. Generated by immunoSEQ multiplex PCR, the TCRdb table keeps only in-frame clones and is missing some. The table has 60,000 to 75,000 clones, more than 80% seen once. The TCR comes from an adult with an advanced solid tumor such as melanoma, head and neck, liver or kidney cancer. The chain uses TRBV18 and TRBJ2-3; 8 nucleotides agree with TRBD2. The specimen was CD4+ or CD8+ T cells sorted from blood, collected in a trial of the OX40 agonist ivuxolimab. The CDR3 DNA is TGTGCCAGCTCACAGCAGAATAAAGCGGGGGCAGATACGCAGTATTTT. Translation: CASSQQNKAGADTQYF.